This T cell receptor (beta chain) was documented in a study of CD4 and CD8 cells across lung adenocarcinoma regions. TCRdb re-called the PCR reads through MiXCR, storing one row per CDR3 protein. The sample holds over 6,000 distinct CDR3 sequences, about three fifths seen once. Samples came from patients with localized non-small cell lung adenocarcinoma. Germline V CDR1 and CDR2: MNHEY, SMNVEV (reference sequence). V was pared by 6 bases and J by 2 bases, with 3 bases of the junction left unmatched. This CDR3 is built from 15 residues. The sequence derives from a female donor with lung adenocarcinoma. The CD4 and CD8 labels of this study may be unreliable. This chain uses TRBV27 with TRBJ2-1; 11 nucleotides line up with TRBD2. Material for sequencing was CD4+ T cells from the center of a lung tumor. The DNA of the CDR3 is TGTGCCAGCAGATATAGCGGGAGGGCCTACAATGAGCAGTTCTTC. This encodes CASRYSGRAYNEQFF.